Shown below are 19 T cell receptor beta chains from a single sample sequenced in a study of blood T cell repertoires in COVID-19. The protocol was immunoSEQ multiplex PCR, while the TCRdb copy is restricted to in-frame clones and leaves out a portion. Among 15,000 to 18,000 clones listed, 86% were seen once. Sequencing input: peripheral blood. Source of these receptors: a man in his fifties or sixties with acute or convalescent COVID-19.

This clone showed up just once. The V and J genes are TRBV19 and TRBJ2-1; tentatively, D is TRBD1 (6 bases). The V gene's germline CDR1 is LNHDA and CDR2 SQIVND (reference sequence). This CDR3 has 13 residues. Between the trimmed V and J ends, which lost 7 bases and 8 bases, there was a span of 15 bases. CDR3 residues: CASTTTGNDEQFF. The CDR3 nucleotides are TGTGCCAGTACCACGACAGGAAATGATGAGCAGTTCTTC.

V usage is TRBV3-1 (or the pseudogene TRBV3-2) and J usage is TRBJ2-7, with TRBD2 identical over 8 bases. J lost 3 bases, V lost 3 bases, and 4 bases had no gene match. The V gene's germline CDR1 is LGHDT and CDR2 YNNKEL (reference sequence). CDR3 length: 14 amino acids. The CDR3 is CASSQASGSYEQYF. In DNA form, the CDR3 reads TGTGCCAGCAGCCAGGCGAGCGGGAGCTACGAGCAGTACTTC.

CDR3 bases: TGTGCCAGCAGCCAAAATAGCGGGGGTCCGGGAACCGGGGAGCTGTTTTTT. Translation: CASSQNSGGPGTGELFF. The chain is built from TRBV3-1 (or the pseudogene TRBV3-2) and TRBJ2-2; TRBD2 agrees at 9 bases. The length of the CDR3 is 17 residues. The V and J ends lost 2 bases and 5 bases, in that order; junction bases with no gene match: 9. Per germline, CDR1 LGHDT and CDR2 YNNKEL (reference sequence).

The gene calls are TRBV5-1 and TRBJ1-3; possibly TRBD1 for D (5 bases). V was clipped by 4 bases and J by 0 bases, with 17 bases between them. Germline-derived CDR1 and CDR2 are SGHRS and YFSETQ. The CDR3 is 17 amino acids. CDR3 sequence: CASSPQSGGASGNTIYF. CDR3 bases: TGCGCCAGCAGCCCTCAGTCCGGGGGAGCCTCTGGAAACACCATATATTTT.

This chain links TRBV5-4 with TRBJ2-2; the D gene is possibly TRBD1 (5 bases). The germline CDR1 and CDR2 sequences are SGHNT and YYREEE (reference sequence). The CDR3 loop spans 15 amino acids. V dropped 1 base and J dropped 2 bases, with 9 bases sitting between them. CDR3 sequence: CASSLPGQNTGELFF. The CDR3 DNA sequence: TGTGCCAGCAGCTTGCCTGGACAAAACACCGGGGAGCTGTTTTTT.

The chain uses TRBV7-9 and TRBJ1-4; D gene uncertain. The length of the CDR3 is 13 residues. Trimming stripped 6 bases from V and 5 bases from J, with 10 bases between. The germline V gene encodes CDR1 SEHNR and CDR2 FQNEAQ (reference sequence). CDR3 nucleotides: TGTGCCAGCAGTAGAAGGGAGAATGAAAAACTGTTTTTT. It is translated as CASSRRENEKLFF.

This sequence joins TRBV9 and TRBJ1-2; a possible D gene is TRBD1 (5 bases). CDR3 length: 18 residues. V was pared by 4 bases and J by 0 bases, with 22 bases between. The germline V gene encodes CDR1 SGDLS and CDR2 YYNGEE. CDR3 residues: CASSPWYNSTVPNYGYTF. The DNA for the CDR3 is TGTGCCAGCAGCCCGTGGTATAATTCGACAGTTCCTAACTATGGCTACACCTTC.

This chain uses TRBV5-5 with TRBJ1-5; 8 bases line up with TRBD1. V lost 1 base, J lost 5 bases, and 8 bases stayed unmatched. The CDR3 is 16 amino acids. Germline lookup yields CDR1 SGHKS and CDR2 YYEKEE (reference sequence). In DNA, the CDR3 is TGTGCCAGCAGCTTGACCGGGACAGGAGAATATCAGCCCCAGCATTTT. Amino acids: CASSLTGTGEYQPQHF.

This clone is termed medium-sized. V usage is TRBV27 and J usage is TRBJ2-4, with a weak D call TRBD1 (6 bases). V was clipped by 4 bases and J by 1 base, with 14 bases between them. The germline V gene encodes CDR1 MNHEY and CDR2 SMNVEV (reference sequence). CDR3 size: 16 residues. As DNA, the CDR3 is TGTGCCAGCAGTTCCAATTTGGGGGCCGCCAAAAACATTCAGTACTTC. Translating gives CASSSNLGAAKNIQYF.

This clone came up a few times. CDR3 bases: TGTGCCAGCAGTTTATATCAGGGTGGCCAGCCCCAGCATTTT. Amino acids: CASSLYQGGQPQHF. The V call is TRBV28, the J call TRBJ1-5, with D possibly being TRBD1 (5 bases). Between the trimmed V and J ends, which lost 1 base and 7 bases, there was a span of 11 bases. The CDR3 sequence is 14 residues long. Germline V gene data show CDR1 as MDHEN and CDR2 as SYDVKM. The complete variable domain, with remaining parts taken from reference TRBV28 and TRBJ1-5, reads DVKVTQSSRYLVKRTGEKVFLECVQDMDHENMFWYRQDPGLGLRLIYFSYDVKMKEKGDIPEGYSVSREKKERFSLILESASTNQTSMYLCASSLYQGGQPQHFGDGTRLSIL.

CDR3 residues: CASSTSLHRREKLFF. CDR3 nucleotide sequence: TGTGCCAGCAGCACTTCGTTGCATCGGCGGGAAAAACTGTTTTTT. The chain carries TRBV21-1 and TRBJ1-4. TRBV21-1 is described as a pseudogene. CDR3 length: 15 amino acids.

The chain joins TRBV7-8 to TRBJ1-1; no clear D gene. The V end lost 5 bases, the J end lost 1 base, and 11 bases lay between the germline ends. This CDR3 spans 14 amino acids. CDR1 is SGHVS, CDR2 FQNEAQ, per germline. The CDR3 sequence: CASSPARKNTEAFF. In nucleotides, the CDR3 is TGTGCCAGCAGCCCGGCGAGGAAGAACACTGAAGCTTTCTTT.

CDR3 sequence: CASSLVPGGYTF. The CDR3 region has the DNA TGTGCCAGCAGCTTAGTACCCGGAGGATACACCTTC. The chain joins TRBV7-8 to TRBJ1-2; unclear D gene. CDR3 size: 12 residues. The V and J ends lost 1 base and 11 bases respectively, with 11 bases between them. Germline-derived CDR1 and CDR2 are SGHVS and FQNEAQ.

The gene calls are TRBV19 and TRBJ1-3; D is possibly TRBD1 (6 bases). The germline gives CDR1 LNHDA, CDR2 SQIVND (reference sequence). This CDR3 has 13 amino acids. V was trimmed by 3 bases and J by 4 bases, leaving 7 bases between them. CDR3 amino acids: CASSIGQGNTIYF. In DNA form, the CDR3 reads TGTGCCAGTAGTATCGGACAGGGAAACACCATATATTTT.

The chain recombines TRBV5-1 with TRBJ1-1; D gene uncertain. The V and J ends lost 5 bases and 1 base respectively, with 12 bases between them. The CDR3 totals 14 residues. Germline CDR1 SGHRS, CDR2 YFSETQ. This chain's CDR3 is CASRVTSGNTEAFF. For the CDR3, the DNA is TGCGCCAGCAGAGTGACGTCGGGGAACACTGAAGCTTTCTTT.

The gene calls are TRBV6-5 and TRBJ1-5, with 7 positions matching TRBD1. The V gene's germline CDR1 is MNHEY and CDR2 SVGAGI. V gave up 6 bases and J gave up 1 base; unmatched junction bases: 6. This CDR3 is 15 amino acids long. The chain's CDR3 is CASRKQGPSNQPQHF. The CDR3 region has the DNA TGTGCCAGCAGGAAACAGGGGCCAAGCAATCAGCCCCAGCATTTT.

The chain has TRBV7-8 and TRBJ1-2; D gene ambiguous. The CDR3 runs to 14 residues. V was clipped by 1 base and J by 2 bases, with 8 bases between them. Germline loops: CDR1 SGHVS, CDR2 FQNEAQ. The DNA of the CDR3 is TGTGCCAGCAGCTTAGTTGGAGGGAACTATGGCTACACCTTC. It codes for CASSLVGGNYGYTF.

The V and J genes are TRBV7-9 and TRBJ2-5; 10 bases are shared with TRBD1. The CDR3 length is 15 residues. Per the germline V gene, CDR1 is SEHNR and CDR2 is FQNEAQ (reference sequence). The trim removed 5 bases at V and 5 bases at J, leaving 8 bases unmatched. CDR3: CASSLLGTGEETQYF. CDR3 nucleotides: TGTGCCAGCAGCCTCCTCGGGACAGGGGAGGAGACCCAGTACTTC.

CDR3 nucleotide sequence: TGTGCCAGCAGTTTCTACAGGGCAACGCAGTATTTT. Amino acid sequence: CASSFYRATQYF. The gene calls are TRBV28 and TRBJ2-3, with D perhaps matching TRBD1 (6 bases). The CDR3 totals 12 residues. V was trimmed by 3 bases and J by 9 bases, leaving 10 bases between them. Germline loops: CDR1 MDHEN, CDR2 SYDVKM.